Presented here are 4 T cell receptor beta chains from one specimen sequenced in a study of blood T cell repertoires in COVID-19. The protocol was immunoSEQ multiplex PCR, while the TCRdb copy is restricted to in-frame clones and leaves out a portion. The table records about 220,000 clones, about 90% of them present only once. The sequencing input was PBMCs or T cells enriched from blood (not recorded which). The receptors shown here come from a woman aged 50 to 60 with acute COVID-19.

This clone occurred a few times. The sample contains more than one DNA sequence encoding this CDR3. The chain recombines TRBV7-2 with TRBJ2-3; TRBD2 agrees at 9 bases. After removal of 8 bases from V and 6 bases from J, the junction contained 9 bases not matched to a gene. The germline V gene encodes CDR1 SGHTA and CDR2 FQGNSA. This CDR3 contains 14 residues. The CDR3 here is CASRGREGRDTQYF. The CDR3 coding sequence is TGTGCCAGCCGGGGGCGGGAGGGGCGGGATACGCAGTATTTT.

This chain links TRBV6-5 with TRBJ1-4, with 10 bases identical to TRBD1. This CDR3 is built from 15 residues. The trim removed 6 bases at V and 7 bases at J, leaving 8 bases unmatched. The germline CDR1 and CDR2 sequences are MNHEY and SVGAGI. The CDR3 DNA reads TGTGCCAGCAGAGGAGACAGGGGGCTTGGTGAAAAACTGTTTTTT. This translates into CASRGDRGLGEKLFF.

The chain joins TRBV6-5 to TRBJ1-1; a possible D gene is TRBD1 (5 bases). The CDR3 loop spans 14 amino acids. CDR1 and CDR2 from the germline V gene are MNHEY and SVGAGI. Trimming removed 6 bases from V and 5 bases from J, with 16 bases in between. In DNA, the CDR3 is TGTGCCAGCAGGAACGGACGGGGGGTGACTGAAGCTTTCTTT. This gives the protein CASRNGRGVTEAFF.

V is TRBV4-1 and J is TRBJ2-7; TRBD2 aligns across 12 bases. Looked up from germline, CDR1 is MGHRA and CDR2 is YSYEKL. With 3 bases clipped from V and 4 bases from J, the junction kept 7 bases outside the gene matches. The CDR3 is made up of 16 amino acids. The CDR3 sequence: CASSQLGLAGLYEQYF. The CDR3 DNA reads as TGCGCCAGCAGCCAGCTGGGACTAGCGGGCCTTTACGAGCAGTACTTC.